This TCR beta chain was profiled in a study of CXCR3-negative and CXCR3-positive naive CD8 T cells. The study made its TRB cDNA libraries by 5' RACE, adding UMI labels. TCRdb reworked the 5' RACE reads into one entry per CDR3 protein, no DNA. The listing contains roughly 26,000 distinct CDR3 sequences. Cells classed as naive CD8+ T cells were CD45RO-CCR7+CD27+CD95-. Whole-study results and caveats: The study found comparably high diversity in both naive subsets and much lower diversity in memory CD8+ cells. TRBV-TRBJ usage was similar across naive CXCR3 subsets but distinct in memory cells.

As regards this clonotype: Its target is unknown.

The sequenced sample was naive CXCR3- CD8+ T cells from blood. Subset of the sample: CD45RO-CCR7+CD27+CD95- naive CD8+ T cells lacking CXCR3 (TNR3-). The origin of this receptor is a human donor in good health. Some clones in this sample may be carry-over from other donors' samples.

The CDR3 spells CASSSLAGASYEQYF. The chain is built from TRBV7-9 and TRBJ2-7; TCRdb picks TRBD2, but there is no DNA to check that call. Germline V gene lookup returns CDR1 SEHNR and CDR2 FQNEAQ (reference sequence). The CDR3 runs to 15 residues.